The source of this TCR beta chain is a study of vaccination and CD4 T cells after COVID-19. The study sequenced cultured CD4+ T cell DNA using the Oncomine TCR Beta short-read assay. TCRdb passed the PCR reads through MiXCR, listing each CDR3 protein once. The sample includes approximately 17,000 distinct CDR3 sequences, more than 45% of them seen just once. A few counts support this clonotype. The antigen is not known. As for treatment: 10-day PBMC culture with coronavirus spike peptide pools or control peptides (ViraFEST assay). ViraFEST relied on peptide pools to expand antigen-specific T cells; the TCRs were sequenced afterward. The CDR3 extends over 20 amino acids. The V and J ends lost 1 base and 0 bases respectively, with 22 bases between them. Looked up from germline, CDR1 is LNHNV and CDR2 is YYDKDF (reference sequence).

The V call is TRBV15, the J call TRBJ1-5, with D unresolved. This TCR came from a human donor who had recovered from COVID-19. This specimen was CD4+ T cells from blood, cultured in vitro, taken before SARS-CoV-2 vaccination. The DNA of the CDR3 is TGTGCCACCAGCAGAGTTTTCCAACGGGGAGGGTGGGGTAGCAATCAGCCCCAGCATTTT. Residues: CATSRVFQRGGWGSNQPQHF. The complete variable domain, with remaining parts taken from reference TRBV15 and TRBJ1-5, reads DAMVIQNPRYQVTQFGKPVTLSCSQTLNHNVMYWYQQKSSQAPKLLFHYYDKDFNNEADTPDNFQSRRPNTSFCFLDIRSPGLGDTAMYLCATSRVFQRGGWGSNQPQHFGDGTRLSIL.